This is a list of T cell receptor beta chains from one sample in a study of blood T cell repertoires in COVID-19. Sequenced by immunoSEQ multiplex PCR; TCRdb stores in-frame clones only, minus some. This table holds tens of thousands of clones, about four fifths found once. The sample consisted of peripheral blood. All receptors derive from a woman aged 80 or over with active or convalescent COVID-19. CDR3s include the opening cysteine and the closing phenylalanine or tryptophan. Each record gives: J gene, D gene, clone size, V gene, CDR3 protein, CDR3 DNA. The D gene is left open where the match is weak. A clone size is listed for some rows: how often the clone was seen (once, few, many), or a class if it is expanded.

j_call: TRBJ2-1; d_call: TRBD2; clone_size: once; v_call: TRBV4-3; cdr3_aa: CASSHRLEAGGLNEQFF; cdr3_nt: TGCGCCAGCAGCCACAGGCTCGAAGCGGGGGGGCTTAATGAGCAGTTCTTC
j_call: TRBJ2-7; d_call: TRBD1; clone_size: few; v_call: TRBV25-1; cdr3_aa: CASSAGTGITAYEQYF; cdr3_nt: TGTGCCAGCAGTGCTGGGACAGGAATTACGGCCTACGAGCAGTACTTC
j_call: TRBJ2-3; d_call: NA; clone_size: NA; v_call: TRBV4-2; cdr3_aa: CASSTRRWDTQYF; cdr3_nt: TGTGCCAGCAGCACCCGTCGGTGGGATACGCAGTATTTT
j_call: TRBJ1-5; d_call: NA; clone_size: NA; v_call: TRBV6-5; cdr3_aa: CASSLQGTQPQHF; cdr3_nt: TGTGCCAGCAGCCTACAGGGAACTCAGCCCCAGCATTTT
j_call: TRBJ2-2; d_call: TRBD2; clone_size: NA; v_call: TRBV10-3; cdr3_aa: CAIRNPPGLAGAGGELFF; cdr3_nt: TGTGCCATCAGGAACCCACCGGGACTAGCGGGGGCAGGTGGGGAGCTGTTTTTT
j_call: TRBJ2-5; d_call: NA; clone_size: NA; v_call: TRBV5-1; cdr3_aa: CASSLPDQETQYF; cdr3_nt: TGCGCCAGCAGCTTGCCAGATCAAGAGACCCAGTACTTC
j_call: TRBJ2-1; d_call: TRBD2; clone_size: NA; v_call: TRBV20-1; cdr3_aa: CSASSPGGREQFF; cdr3_nt: TGCAGTGCTAGTTCGCCGGGGGGTAGGGAGCAGTTCTTC
j_call: TRBJ1-5; d_call: TRBD1; clone_size: once; v_call: TRBV6-2/TRBV6-3; cdr3_aa: CASSYSQGSSNQPQHF; cdr3_nt: TGTGCCAGCAGTTACTCACAGGGGTCCTCCAATCAGCCCCAGCATTTT
j_call: TRBJ1-1; d_call: TRBD1; clone_size: NA; v_call: TRBV30; cdr3_aa: CAWSITGAGGSTTEAFF; cdr3_nt: TGTGCCTGGAGTATAACGGGGGCAGGGGGTTCGACCACTGAAGCTTTCTTT
j_call: TRBJ1-1; d_call: TRBD1; clone_size: NA; v_call: TRBV30; cdr3_aa: CAWSVRLSGQGFRTEAFF; cdr3_nt: TGTGCCTGGAGTGTACGTTTGTCGGGACAGGGATTCCGGACTGAAGCTTTCTTT
j_call: TRBJ2-3; d_call: NA; clone_size: NA; v_call: TRBV4-3; cdr3_aa: CASSQDRIYTDTQYF; cdr3_nt: TGCGCCAGCAGCCAAGACAGGATTTACACAGATACGCAGTATTTT
j_call: TRBJ2-1; d_call: TRBD2; clone_size: NA; v_call: TRBV10-3; cdr3_aa: CAISESGLAYNEQFF; cdr3_nt: TGTGCCATCAGTGAGTCGGGACTAGCCTACAATGAGCAGTTCTTC
j_call: TRBJ2-5; d_call: TRBD2; clone_size: NA; v_call: TRBV2; cdr3_aa: CASTNRTSGGGDQYF; cdr3_nt: TGTGCCAGCACCAATAGGACTAGCGGGGGGGGAGACCAGTACTTC
j_call: TRBJ2-1; d_call: NA; clone_size: NA; v_call: TRBV19; cdr3_aa: CASSIDRLNEQFF; cdr3_nt: TGTGCCAGTAGTATAGATCGTTTAAATGAGCAGTTCTTC
j_call: TRBJ2-1; d_call: NA; clone_size: NA; v_call: TRBV7-8; cdr3_aa: CASSSLRGHNEQFF; cdr3_nt: TGTGCCAGCAGCTCACTAAGAGGGCACAATGAGCAGTTCTTC
j_call: TRBJ1-2; d_call: TRBD1; clone_size: NA; v_call: TRBV30; cdr3_aa: CAWSALGQQYGYTF; cdr3_nt: TGTGCCTGGAGTGCCCTGGGACAGCAGTATGGCTACACCTTC
j_call: TRBJ2-5; d_call: TRBD1; clone_size: few; v_call: TRBV15; cdr3_aa: CATSRGLRGGEETQYF; cdr3_nt: TGTGCCACCAGCAGAGGTCTTCGAGGGGGCGAGGAGACCCAGTACTTC
j_call: TRBJ2-1; d_call: NA; clone_size: once; v_call: TRBV11-1; cdr3_aa: CASSLDAAYNEQFF; cdr3_nt: TGTGCCAGCAGCTTAGATGCAGCCTACAATGAGCAGTTCTTC
j_call: TRBJ1-5; d_call: TRBD1; clone_size: NA; v_call: TRBV19; cdr3_aa: CASSMTGNQPQHF; cdr3_nt: TGTGCCAGTAGTATGACAGGGAATCAGCCCCAGCATTTT
j_call: TRBJ1-6; d_call: NA; clone_size: NA; v_call: TRBV30; cdr3_aa: CAWKGRSGNSPLHF; cdr3_nt: TGTGCCTGGAAAGGCCGCAGCGGAAATTCACCCCTCCACTTT
j_call: TRBJ1-1; d_call: NA; clone_size: NA; v_call: TRBV30; cdr3_aa: CACQRGGTAEAFF; cdr3_nt: TGTGCCTGCCAAAGGGGGGGCACGGCGGAAGCTTTCTTT
j_call: TRBJ1-2; d_call: NA; clone_size: NA; v_call: TRBV7-9; cdr3_aa: CASSLGQIYGYTF; cdr3_nt: TGTGCCAGCAGCCTAGGACAGATCTATGGCTACACCTTC
j_call: TRBJ2-7; d_call: NA; clone_size: NA; v_call: TRBV18; cdr3_aa: CASSPTGQIYEQYF; cdr3_nt: TGTGCCAGCTCACCCACAGGACAGATATACGAGCAGTACTTC
j_call: TRBJ2-3; d_call: TRBD2; clone_size: large; v_call: TRBV30; cdr3_aa: CAWDSGGATDTQYF; cdr3_nt: TGTGCCTGGGATAGCGGGGGGGCCACAGATACGCAGTATTTT
j_call: TRBJ1-2; d_call: NA; clone_size: NA; v_call: TRBV7-2; cdr3_aa: CASSLPQSLYGYTF; cdr3_nt: TGTGCCAGCAGCTTACCACAGTCTCTCTATGGCTACACCTTC
j_call: TRBJ2-3; d_call: TRBD1; clone_size: few; v_call: TRBV4-3; cdr3_aa: CASSRGQGPNTDTQYF; cdr3_nt: TGCGCCAGCAGCCGAGGACAGGGACCTAACACAGATACGCAGTATTTT
j_call: TRBJ1-1; d_call: NA; clone_size: NA; v_call: TRBV28; cdr3_aa: CASSLLGGTEAFF; cdr3_nt: TGTGCCAGCAGTTTATTGGGAGGAACTGAAGCTTTCTTT
j_call: TRBJ2-1; d_call: TRBD2; clone_size: NA; v_call: TRBV6-6; cdr3_aa: CASSSPGGGYNEQFF; cdr3_nt: TGTGCCAGCAGTTCCCCGGGGGGGGGTTACAATGAGCAGTTCTTC
j_call: TRBJ2-5; d_call: TRBD2; clone_size: NA; v_call: TRBV14; cdr3_aa: CASRTSGEETQYF; cdr3_nt: TGTGCCAGCAGGACTAGCGGGGAGGAGACCCAGTACTTC
j_call: TRBJ2-1; d_call: TRBD1; clone_size: NA; v_call: TRBV5-1; cdr3_aa: CASSPGQVSVREQFF; cdr3_nt: TGCGCCAGCAGCCCGGGACAGGTCTCTGTAAGGGAGCAGTTCTTC
j_call: TRBJ1-5; d_call: NA; clone_size: few; v_call: TRBV4-3; cdr3_aa: CASSLEVGDQPQHF; cdr3_nt: TGCGCCAGCAGCCTAGAGGTGGGAGACCAGCCCCAGCATTTT
j_call: TRBJ1-3; d_call: NA; clone_size: NA; v_call: TRBV30; cdr3_aa: CAWSGGTRDTIYF; cdr3_nt: TGTGCCTGGAGTGGCGGGACTAGGGACACCATATATTTT
j_call: TRBJ2-5; d_call: NA; clone_size: NA; v_call: TRBV12-3/TRBV12-4; cdr3_aa: CASRITGQETQYF; cdr3_nt: TGTGCCAGCAGGATAACAGGGCAAGAGACCCAGTACTTC
j_call: TRBJ2-2; d_call: NA; clone_size: NA; v_call: TRBV18; cdr3_aa: CASSTLARGDNTGELFF; cdr3_nt: TGTGCCAGCTCAACCCTCGCCAGGGGAGATAACACCGGGGAGCTGTTTTTT
j_call: TRBJ2-5; d_call: TRBD2; clone_size: NA; v_call: TRBV2; cdr3_aa: CASSVRTSGQETQYF; cdr3_nt: TGTGCCAGCAGCGTCCGGACTAGCGGACAAGAGACCCAGTACTTC
j_call: TRBJ1-2; d_call: NA; clone_size: NA; v_call: TRBV19; cdr3_aa: CASSLREPHGYTF; cdr3_nt: TGTGCCAGTAGTCTCAGGGAACCGCATGGCTACACCTTC
j_call: TRBJ2-2; d_call: NA; clone_size: few; v_call: TRBV5-1; cdr3_aa: CASSLSGYTGELFF; cdr3_nt: TGCGCCAGCAGCTTGTCCGGGTACACCGGGGAGCTGTTTTTT
j_call: TRBJ2-7; d_call: TRBD1; clone_size: NA; v_call: TRBV25-1; cdr3_aa: CASRPDRGAYEQYF; cdr3_nt: TGTGCCAGCCGCCCCGACAGGGGGGCCTACGAGCAGTACTTC
j_call: TRBJ1-4; d_call: TRBD1; clone_size: NA; v_call: TRBV19; cdr3_aa: CASSHRGYDEKLFF; cdr3_nt: TGTGCCAGTAGCCACAGGGGCTATGATGAAAAACTGTTTTTT
j_call: TRBJ1-3; d_call: TRBD1; clone_size: NA; v_call: TRBV4-1; cdr3_aa: CASSTTQGAAGNTIYF; cdr3_nt: TGCGCCAGCAGCACGACACAGGGGGCGGCTGGAAACACCATATATTTT
j_call: TRBJ2-1; d_call: NA; clone_size: NA; v_call: TRBV5-5; cdr3_aa: CASSPERLSSYNEQFF; cdr3_nt: TGTGCCAGCAGCCCGGAGCGGCTTAGCTCCTACAATGAGCAGTTCTTC
j_call: TRBJ1-1; d_call: NA; clone_size: once; v_call: TRBV14; cdr3_aa: CASSQLYRVNTEAFF; cdr3_nt: TGTGCCAGCAGCCAACTTTACAGGGTGAACACTGAAGCTTTCTTT
j_call: TRBJ1-2; d_call: NA; clone_size: NA; v_call: TRBV13; cdr3_aa: CASSLPQDGYTF; cdr3_nt: TGTGCCAGCAGCTTACCCCAGGATGGCTACACCTTC
j_call: TRBJ2-3; d_call: TRBD2; clone_size: NA; v_call: TRBV9; cdr3_aa: CASSVAAGGSGTQYF; cdr3_nt: TGTGCCAGCAGCGTAGCCGCGGGGGGTTCGGGTACGCAGTATTTT
j_call: TRBJ2-5; d_call: TRBD2; clone_size: NA; v_call: TRBV5-4; cdr3_aa: CASSLVGSGLAEKTQYF; cdr3_nt: TGTGCCAGCAGCTTGGTCGGTTCGGGACTAGCGGAGAAGACCCAGTACTTC
j_call: TRBJ1-2; d_call: TRBD1; clone_size: NA; v_call: TRBV19; cdr3_aa: CALGPGTGPDYGYTF; cdr3_nt: TGTGCCCTCGGTCCAGGGACAGGCCCCGATTATGGCTACACCTTC
j_call: TRBJ2-7; d_call: TRBD1; clone_size: once; v_call: TRBV2; cdr3_aa: CASSGTGGYEQYF; cdr3_nt: TGTGCCAGCAGTGGCACAGGGGGCTACGAGCAGTACTTC
j_call: TRBJ1-1; d_call: NA; clone_size: NA; v_call: TRBV6-6; cdr3_aa: CASTSPIGANTEAFF; cdr3_nt: TGTGCCAGCACTTCCCCTATAGGGGCGAACACTGAAGCTTTCTTT
j_call: TRBJ2-1; d_call: TRBD2; clone_size: NA; v_call: TRBV28; cdr3_aa: CARSFRGGGETPLRFEQFF; cdr3_nt: TGTGCCCGCAGTTTCCGGGGCGGGGGGGAGACGCCTTTAAGGTTTGAGCAGTTCTTC
j_call: TRBJ1-2; d_call: NA; clone_size: NA; v_call: TRBV3-1/TRBV3-2; cdr3_aa: CASSQETLSAYGYTF; cdr3_nt: TGTGCCAGCAGCCAAGAGACCCTGAGCGCCTATGGCTACACCTTC
j_call: TRBJ2-5; d_call: NA; clone_size: NA; v_call: TRBV7-9; cdr3_aa: CASSLAEMQETQYF; cdr3_nt: TGTGCCAGCAGCTTAGCCGAGATGCAAGAGACCCAGTACTTC
j_call: TRBJ2-5; d_call: TRBD2; clone_size: NA; v_call: TRBV5-1; cdr3_aa: CASKAGVAEETQYF; cdr3_nt: TGCGCCAGTAAAGCGGGGGTGGCGGAGGAGACCCAGTACTTC
j_call: TRBJ2-7; d_call: NA; clone_size: NA; v_call: TRBV7-8; cdr3_aa: CASSSLKIRGEIYEQYF; cdr3_nt: TGTGCCAGCAGCTCACTGAAAATCAGGGGGGAAATCTACGAGCAGTACTTC
j_call: TRBJ1-6; d_call: NA; clone_size: NA; v_call: TRBV6-6; cdr3_aa: CASAGAESPLHF; cdr3_nt: TGTGCCAGCGCGGGAGCGGAGTCACCCCTCCACTTT